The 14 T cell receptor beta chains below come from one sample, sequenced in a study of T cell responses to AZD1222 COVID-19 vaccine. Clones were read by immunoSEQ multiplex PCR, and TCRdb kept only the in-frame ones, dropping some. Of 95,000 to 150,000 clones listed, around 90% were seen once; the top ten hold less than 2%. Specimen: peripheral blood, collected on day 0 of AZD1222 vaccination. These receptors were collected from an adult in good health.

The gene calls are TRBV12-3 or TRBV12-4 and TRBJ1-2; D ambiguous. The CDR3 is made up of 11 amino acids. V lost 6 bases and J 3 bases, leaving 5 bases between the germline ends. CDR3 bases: TGTGCCAGCAGACTATACTATGGCTACACCTTC. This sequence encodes CASRLYYGYTF.

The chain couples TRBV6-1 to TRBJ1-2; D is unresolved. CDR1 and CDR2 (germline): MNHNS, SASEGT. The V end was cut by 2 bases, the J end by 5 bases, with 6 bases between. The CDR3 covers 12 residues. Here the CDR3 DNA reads TGTGCCAGCAGTGAAATTAGATATGGCTACACCTTC. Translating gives CASSEIRYGYTF.

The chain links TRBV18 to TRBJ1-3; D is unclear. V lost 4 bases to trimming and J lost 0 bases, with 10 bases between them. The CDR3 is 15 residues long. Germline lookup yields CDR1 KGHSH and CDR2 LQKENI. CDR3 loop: CASSRRALSGNTIYF. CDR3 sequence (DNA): TGTGCCAGCTCACGCCGGGCACTCTCTGGAAACACCATATATTTT.

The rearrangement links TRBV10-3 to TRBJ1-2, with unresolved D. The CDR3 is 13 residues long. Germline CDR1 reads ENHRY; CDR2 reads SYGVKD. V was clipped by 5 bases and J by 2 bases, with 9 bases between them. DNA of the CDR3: TGTGCCATCAGTCCCGGTATCAACTATGGCTACACCTTC. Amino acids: CAISPGINYGYTF.

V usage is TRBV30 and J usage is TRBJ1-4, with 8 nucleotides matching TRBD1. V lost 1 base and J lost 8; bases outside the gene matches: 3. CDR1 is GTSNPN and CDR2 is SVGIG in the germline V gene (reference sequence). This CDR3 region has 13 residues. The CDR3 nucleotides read TGTGCCTGGAGTGGACGGACAGGGGAAAAACTGTTTTTT. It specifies CAWSGRTGEKLFF.

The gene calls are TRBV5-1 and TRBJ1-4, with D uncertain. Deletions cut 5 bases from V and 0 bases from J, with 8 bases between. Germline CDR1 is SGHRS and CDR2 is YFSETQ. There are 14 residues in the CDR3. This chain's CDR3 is CASRESATNEKLFF. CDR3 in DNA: TGCGCCAGCAGGGAGAGTGCAACTAATGAAAAACTGTTTTTT.

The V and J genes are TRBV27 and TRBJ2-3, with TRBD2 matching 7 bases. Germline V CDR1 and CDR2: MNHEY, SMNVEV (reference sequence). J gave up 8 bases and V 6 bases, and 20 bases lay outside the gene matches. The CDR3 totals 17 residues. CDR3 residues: CASSPAWGGPQIGTQYF. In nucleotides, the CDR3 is TGTGCCAGCAGCCCCGCCTGGGGGGGACCCCAAATCGGTACGCAGTATTTT.

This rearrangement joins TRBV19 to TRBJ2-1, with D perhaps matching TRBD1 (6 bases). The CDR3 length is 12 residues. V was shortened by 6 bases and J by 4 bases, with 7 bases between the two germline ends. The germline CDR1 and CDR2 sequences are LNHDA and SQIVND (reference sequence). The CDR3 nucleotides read TGTGCCAGTAGGAGGGGGTACAATGAGCAGTTCTTC. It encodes CASRRGYNEQFF.

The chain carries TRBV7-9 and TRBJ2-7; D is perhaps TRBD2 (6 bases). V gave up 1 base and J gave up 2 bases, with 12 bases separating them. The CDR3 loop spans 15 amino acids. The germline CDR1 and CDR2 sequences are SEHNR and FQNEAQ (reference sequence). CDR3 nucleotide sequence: TGTGCCAGCAGCTTAGTGTCCGGGAGCGCCTACGAGCAGTACTTC. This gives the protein CASSLVSGSAYEQYF.

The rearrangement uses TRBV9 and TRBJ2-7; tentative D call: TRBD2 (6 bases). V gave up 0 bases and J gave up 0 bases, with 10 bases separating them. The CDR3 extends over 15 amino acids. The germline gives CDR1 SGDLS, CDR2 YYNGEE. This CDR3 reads CASSVGGGTSYEQYF. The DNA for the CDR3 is TGTGCCAGCAGCGTAGGGGGCGGGACCTCCTACGAGCAGTACTTC.

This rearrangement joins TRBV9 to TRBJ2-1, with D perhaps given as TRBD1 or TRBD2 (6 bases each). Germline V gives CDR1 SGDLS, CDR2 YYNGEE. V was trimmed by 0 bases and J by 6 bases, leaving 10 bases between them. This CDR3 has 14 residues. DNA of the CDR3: TGTGCCAGCAGCGTAGCGGGGGCCCCCAATGAGCAGTTCTTC. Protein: CASSVAGAPNEQFF. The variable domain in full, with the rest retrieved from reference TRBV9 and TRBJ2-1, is DSGVTQTPKHLITATGQRVTLRCSPRSGDLSVYWYQQSLDQGLQFLIQYYNGEERAKGNILERFSAQQFPDLHSELNLSSLELGDSALYFCASSVAGAPNEQFFGPGTRLTVL.

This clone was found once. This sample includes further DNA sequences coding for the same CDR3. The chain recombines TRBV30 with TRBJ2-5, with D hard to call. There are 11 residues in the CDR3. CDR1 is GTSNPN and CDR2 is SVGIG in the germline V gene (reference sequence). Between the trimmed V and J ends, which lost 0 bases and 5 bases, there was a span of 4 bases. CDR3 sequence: CAWSVGETQYF. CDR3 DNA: TGTGCCTGGAGTGTAGGGGAGACCCAGTACTTC. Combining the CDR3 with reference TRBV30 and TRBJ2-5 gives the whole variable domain SQTIHQWPATLVQPVGSPLSLECTVEGTSNPNLYWYRQAAGRGLQLLFYSVGIGQISSEVPQNLSASRPQDRQFILSSKKLLLSDSGFYLCAWSVGETQYFGPGTRLLVL.

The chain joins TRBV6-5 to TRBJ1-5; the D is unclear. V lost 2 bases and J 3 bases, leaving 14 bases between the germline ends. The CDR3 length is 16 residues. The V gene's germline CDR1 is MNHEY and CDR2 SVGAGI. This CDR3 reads CASSYQMVGSNQPQHF. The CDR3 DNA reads TGTGCCAGCAGTTACCAGATGGTCGGTTCCAATCAGCCCCAGCATTTT.

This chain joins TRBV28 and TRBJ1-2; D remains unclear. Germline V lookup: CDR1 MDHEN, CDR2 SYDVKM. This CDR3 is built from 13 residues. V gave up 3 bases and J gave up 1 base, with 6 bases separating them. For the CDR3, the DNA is TGTGCCAGCAGTTTGGGTAGTAACTATGGCTACACCTTC. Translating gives CASSLGSNYGYTF.